This T cell receptor (beta chain) is drawn from a study of beta chain features in type 1 diabetes. Study-level points and caveats: Patients' naive, central memory and regulatory TCRB repertoires appeared more alike than those of healthy donors.

Expressed TCRB transcripts were sequenced because the entire RNA isolate underwent reverse transcription. The repertoire was sequenced with immunoSEQ multiplex PCR; TCRdb's copy has only in-frame clones and lacks some. This table holds roughly 400,000 clones, over 11% found once. Per germline, CDR1 GTSNPN and CDR2 SVGIG (reference sequence). The V end lost 5 bases, the J end lost 9 bases, and 11 bases lay between the germline ends. The CDR3 covers 11 residues. This clone has a handful of counts. Its antigen is undetermined. The specimen was naive CD4+ T cells from blood. The source is a man under 40 in good health. V usage is TRBV30 and J usage is TRBJ2-1, with unresolved D. The CDR3 spells CAWATFGEQFF. CDR3 coding DNA: TGTGCCTGGGCCACCTTCGGTGAGCAGTTCTTC.